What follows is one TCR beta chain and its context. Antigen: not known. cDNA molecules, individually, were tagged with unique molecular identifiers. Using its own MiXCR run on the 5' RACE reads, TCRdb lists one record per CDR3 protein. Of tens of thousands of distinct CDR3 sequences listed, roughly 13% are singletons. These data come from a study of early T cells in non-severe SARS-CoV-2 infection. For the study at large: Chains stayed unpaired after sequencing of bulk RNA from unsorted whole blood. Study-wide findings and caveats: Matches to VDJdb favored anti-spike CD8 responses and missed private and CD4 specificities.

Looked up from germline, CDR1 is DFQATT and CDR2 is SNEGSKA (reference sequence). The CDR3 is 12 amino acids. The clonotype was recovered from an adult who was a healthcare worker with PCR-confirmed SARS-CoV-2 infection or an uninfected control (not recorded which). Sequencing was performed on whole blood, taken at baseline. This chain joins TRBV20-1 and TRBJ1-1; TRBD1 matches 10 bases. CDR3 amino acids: CSGLGQGTEAFF. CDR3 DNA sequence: TGCAGCGGCCTGGGACAGGGGACCGAAGCTTTCTTT.